This section outlines one T cell receptor beta chain sequence together with its context. Antigen unknown. TCRdb's table, derived via immunoSEQ multiplex PCR, lists solely in-frame clones and lacks some. The sample has over 90,000 clones, about 95% seen once. This CDR3 has 18 residues. Trimming at V came to 4 bases and at J to 4 bases, leaving 10 bases not matched to a gene. The germline CDR1 and CDR2 sequences are MNHNS and SASEGT. The data derive from a study of cytomegalovirus exposure and HLA in healthy donors. General study results and limits: In vitro assays verified that a few CMV-associated chains recognized CMV antigens specifically. First-cohort TCR clusters were later found to tend to co-occur in the 120 validation repertoires. Reported results showed that the classifier diagnosed cytomegalovirus status with high specificity and sensitivity. The study listed approximately 160 cytomegalovirus-associated TCR beta chains.

The sequence derives from a woman under 30 in good health and CMV-seronegative. The chain combines TRBV6-1 with TRBJ2-3, with 14 bases that match TRBD2. The source material was PBMCs. CDR3: CASSAQGTSGSRADTQYF. The DNA of the CDR3 is TGTGCCAGCAGTGCCCAAGGGACTAGCGGGAGTCGAGCAGATACGCAGTATTTT.